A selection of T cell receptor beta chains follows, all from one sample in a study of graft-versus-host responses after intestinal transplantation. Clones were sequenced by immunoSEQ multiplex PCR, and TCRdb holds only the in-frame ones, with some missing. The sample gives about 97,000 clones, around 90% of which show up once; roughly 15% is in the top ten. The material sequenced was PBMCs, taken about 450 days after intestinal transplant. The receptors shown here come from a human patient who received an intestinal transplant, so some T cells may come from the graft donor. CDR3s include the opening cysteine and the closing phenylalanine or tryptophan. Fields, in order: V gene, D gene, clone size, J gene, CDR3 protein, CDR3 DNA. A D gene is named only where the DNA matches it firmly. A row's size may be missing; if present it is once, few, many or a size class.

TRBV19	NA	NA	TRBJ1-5	CASRDGPGPQHF	TGTGCCAGTAGGGATGGGCCGGGGCCCCAGCATTTT
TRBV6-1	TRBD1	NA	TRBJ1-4	CASRGTVPNEKLFF	TGTGCCAGCAGAGGGACAGTCCCTAATGAAAAACTGTTTTTT
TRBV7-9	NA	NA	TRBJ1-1	CASSPTGGNTEAFF	TGTGCCAGCAGCCCGACAGGCGGTAACACTGAAGCTTTCTTT
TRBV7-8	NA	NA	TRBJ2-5	CASRSGETQYF	TGTGCCAGCAGGTCAGGAGAGACCCAGTACTTC
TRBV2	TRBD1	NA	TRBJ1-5	CASSDTGQGSRNQPQHF	TGTGCCAGCAGTGACACAGGACAGGGGTCGCGCAATCAGCCCCAGCATTTT
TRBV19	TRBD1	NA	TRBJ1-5	CASSIGSGTGGSNQPQHF	TGTGCCAGTAGTATAGGGAGTGGGACAGGGGGGAGCAATCAGCCCCAGCATTTT
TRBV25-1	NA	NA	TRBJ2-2	CASSATYANTGELFF	TGTGCCAGCAGTGCGACATACGCGAACACCGGGGAGCTGTTTTTT
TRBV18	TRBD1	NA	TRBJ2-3	CASSPTGTVVDTQYF	TGTGCCAGCTCACCCACCGGGACAGTTGTAGATACGCAGTATTTT
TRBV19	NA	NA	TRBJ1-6	CASTLAGGNNSPLHF	TGTGCCAGTACCCTGGCCGGGGGGAACAATTCACCCCTCCACTTT
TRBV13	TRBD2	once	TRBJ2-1	CASSPAGGPGNEQFF	TGTGCCAGCAGCCCAGCGGGGGGGCCCGGCAATGAGCAGTTCTTC
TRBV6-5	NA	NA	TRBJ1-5	CASSYVRDQPQHF	TGTGCCAGCAGTTACGTCAGGGATCAGCCCCAGCATTTT
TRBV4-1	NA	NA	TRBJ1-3	CASSQWGDPSGNTIYF	TGCGCCAGCAGCCAGTGGGGGGATCCCTCTGGAAACACCATATATTTT
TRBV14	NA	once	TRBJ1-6	CASSQDFTGTLDSPLHF	TGTGCCAGCAGCCAAGATTTCACCGGGACACTGGATTCACCCCTCCACTTT
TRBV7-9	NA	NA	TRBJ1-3	CASSLDGGNTIYF	TGTGCCAGCAGCTTAGATGGGGGAAACACCATATATTTT
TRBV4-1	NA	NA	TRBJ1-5	CASSPELGNQPQHF	TGCGCCAGCAGCCCCGAGCTAGGCAATCAGCCCCAGCATTTT
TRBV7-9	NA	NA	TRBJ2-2	CASSLGGYLGTGELFF	TGTGCCAGCAGCTTAGGGGGATACCTAGGAACCGGGGAGCTGTTTTTT
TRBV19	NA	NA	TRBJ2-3	CASRGAHTDTQYF	TGTGCGTCCCGGGGGGCACACACAGATACGCAGTATTTT
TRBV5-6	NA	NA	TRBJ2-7	CASSYSYEQYF	TGTGCCAGCAGTTACAGCTACGAGCAGTACTTC
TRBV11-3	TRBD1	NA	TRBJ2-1	CASSTQDREKQFF	TGTGCCAGCAGCACTCAAGACAGGGAAAAGCAGTTCTTC
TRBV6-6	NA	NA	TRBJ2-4	CASSQERGRENIQYF	TGTGCCAGCAGCCAAGAACGGGGGAGAGAAAACATTCAGTACTTC
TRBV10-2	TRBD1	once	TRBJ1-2	CAIIDAPGGYGYTF	TGCGCCATCATCGACGCCCCAGGGGGCTATGGCTACACCTTC
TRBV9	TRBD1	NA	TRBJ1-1	CASSVAGQGEAFF	TGTGCCAGCAGCGTAGCGGGACAGGGAGAAGCTTTCTTT
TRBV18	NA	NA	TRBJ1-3	CASSPDRNTIYF	TGTGCCAGCTCACCGGACCGAAACACCATATATTTT
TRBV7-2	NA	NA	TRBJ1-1	CASSWVSDTEAFF	TGTGCCAGCAGTTGGGTATCGGACACTGAAGCTTTCTTT
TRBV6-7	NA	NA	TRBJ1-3	CASRKRSSGNTIYF	TGTGCCAGCAGGAAGCGGAGCTCTGGAAACACCATATATTTT
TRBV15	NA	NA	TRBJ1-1	CATSRDGQLNTEAFF	TGTGCCACCAGCAGAGATGGGCAGCTGAACACTGAAGCTTTCTTT
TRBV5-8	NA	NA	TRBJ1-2	CASPGAGGYTF	TGTGCCAGCCCGGGGGCGGGTGGCTACACCTTC
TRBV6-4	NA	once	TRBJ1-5	CASSVAVNQPQHF	TGTGCCAGCAGTGTGGCGGTCAATCAGCCCCAGCATTTT
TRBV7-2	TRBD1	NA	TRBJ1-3	CASHRQGPHSGNTIYF	TGTGCCAGCCACAGACAGGGCCCTCACTCTGGAAACACCATATATTTT
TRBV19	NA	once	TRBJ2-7	CASTSGNGGTYEQYF	TGTGCCAGTACCTCAGGTAATGGGGGGACCTACGAGCAGTACTTC
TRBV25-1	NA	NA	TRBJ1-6	CASRPSFRNSPLHF	TGTGCCAGCAGACCCAGTTTTAGGAATTCACCCCTCCACTTT
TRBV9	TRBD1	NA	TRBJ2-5	CASTPSTGVGETQYF	TGTGCCAGCACCCCATCGACAGGGGTGGGAGAGACCCAGTACTTC
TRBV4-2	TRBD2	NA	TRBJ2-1	CASSTATSGSYNEQFF	TGTGCCAGCAGCACCGCGACTAGCGGCTCCTACAATGAGCAGTTCTTC
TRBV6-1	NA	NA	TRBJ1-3	CASSAQGTGNTIYF	TGTGCCAGCAGTGCGCAGGGAACTGGAAACACCATATATTTT
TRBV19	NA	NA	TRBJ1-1	CASQGLTSNTEAFF	TGTGCCAGCCAAGGACTCACGTCGAACACTGAAGCTTTCTTT
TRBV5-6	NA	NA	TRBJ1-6	CASSFRAGVLGSPLHF	TGTGCCAGCAGCTTCAGGGCTGGGGTGCTCGGTTCACCCCTCCACTTT
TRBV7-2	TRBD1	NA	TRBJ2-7	CASSRRPGQGATEQYF	TGTGCCAGCAGCCGAAGACCGGGACAGGGGGCGACCGAGCAGTACTTC
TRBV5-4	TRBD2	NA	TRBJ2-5	CASSGSGEETQYF	TGTGCCAGCAGCGGAAGCGGGGAAGAGACCCAGTACTTC
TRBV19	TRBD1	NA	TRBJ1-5	CASSSTGDSNQPQHF	TGTGCCAGTAGCAGTACAGGGGATAGCAATCAGCCCCAGCATTTT
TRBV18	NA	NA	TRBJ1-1	CASSPPGGLNTEAFF	TGTGCCAGCTCACCACCAGGGGGTTTGAACACTGAAGCTTTCTTT
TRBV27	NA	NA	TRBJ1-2	CASSLAYGNYGYTF	TGTGCCAGCAGCCTGGCCTACGGGAACTATGGCTACACCTTC
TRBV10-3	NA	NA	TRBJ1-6	CATHEDRSSSPLHF	TGTGCCACCCATGAGGACAGATCTAGTTCACCCCTCCACTTT